Listed below are T cell receptor beta chains from one sample, sequenced in a study of long-term antiretroviral therapy in people with HIV. Profiled with immunoSEQ multiplex PCR; TCRdb holds only in-frame clones, not every one. The sample contains approximately 29,000 clones, 80% to 95% of which appear only once. Material: unsorted PBMCs, obtained about 5.5 years after starting antiretroviral therapy. All receptors derive from a middle-aged woman with HIV. Each CDR3 is given with its conserved first and last residue. A D gene is named only where the DNA matches it firmly. A clone size is listed for some rows: how often the clone was seen (once, few, many), or a class if it is expanded.

size,D,length,J,V,DNA,CDR3
-,TRBD1,14,TRBJ2-7,TRBV5-1,TGCGCCAGCAGACGAGGGACAGGGGCCTACGAGCAGTACTTC,CASRRGTGAYEQYF
-,-,14,TRBJ1-2,TRBV19,TGTGCCAGTAGCAACATAGAGACCCTTAAGGGCTACACCTTC,CASSNIETLKGYTF
-,TRBD2,16,TRBJ2-1,TRBV30,TGTGCCTGGAGTGTACCCCGACTAGCGGGGGACAATGAGCAGTTCTTC,CAWSVPRLAGDNEQFF
-,-,11,TRBJ1-1,TRBV19,TGTGCCAGTAGTTATTTCACTGAAGCTTTCTTT,CASSYFTEAFF
-,-,15,TRBJ1-2,TRBV5-4,TGTGCCAGCAGCTTGGCGGACAGTGCCTTCTATGGCTACACCTTC,CASSLADSAFYGYTF
-,-,11,TRBJ1-4,TRBV19,TGTGCCAGTAGTATTTCTGAAAAACTGTTTTTT,CASSISEKLFF
-,TRBD1,16,TRBJ2-7,TRBV18,TGTGCCAGCTCACCGAGGACAGGGACATCAGACTACGAGCAGTACTTC,CASSPRTGTSDYEQYF
-,-,14,TRBJ2-3,TRBV6-5,TGTGCCAGCAGTTACTCGACAGGAACTGATACGCAGTATTTT,CASSYSTGTDTQYF
-,TRBD2,15,TRBJ2-1,TRBV9,TGTGCCAGCAGCGTAGGCGGGACTAGTTCCCATGAGCAGTTCTTC,CASSVGGTSSHEQFF
-,-,14,TRBJ1-6,TRBV5-4,TGTGCCAGCAGCTTCAGGGTATTGGGTTCACCCCTCCACTTT,CASSFRVLGSPLHF
-,TRBD1,18,TRBJ1-2,TRBV7-2,TGTGCCAGCAGCTTACTTTTCAGGACAGGTGCATCTAACTATGGCTACACCTTC,CASSLLFRTGASNYGYTF
once,-,13,TRBJ1-5,TRBV19,TGTGCCAGTAGTTTCCCAGAAAATCAGCCCCAGCATTTT,CASSFPENQPQHF
once,-,11,TRBJ2-2,TRBV11-3,TGTGCCAGCACAGGGACCGGGGAGCTGTTTTTT,CASTGTGELFF
-,-,13,TRBJ1-5,TRBV7-9,TGTGCCAGCAGCCCAGGGGAGGCGTGGCCCCAGCATTTT,CASSPGEAWPQHF
-,TRBD2,15,TRBJ2-7,TRBV2,TGTGCCAGCGGCGCAAGGACTAGCGGGAGGGACGAGCAGTACTTC,CASGARTSGRDEQYF
once,TRBD1,12,TRBJ2-5,TRBV7-9,TGTGCCAGCAGCTTAGGCGGGGACAGGGAGTACTTC,CASSLGGDREYF
-,-,15,TRBJ1-1,TRBV5-4,TGTGCCAGCAGCTTGGATGGGGAGCGTTACACTGAAGCTTTCTTT,CASSLDGERYTEAFF
once,-,12,TRBJ2-5,TRBV6-5,TGTGCCACGTCCGGGAACCAAGAGACCCAGTACTTC,CATSGNQETQYF
-,-,14,TRBJ1-4,TRBV2,TGTGCCAGCAGTGGACTGGCGGGGGCTGAAAAACTGTTTTTT,CASSGLAGAEKLFF
-,-,13,TRBJ2-1,TRBV11-3,TGTGCCAGCAGCTTAGAATGGCGCAATGAGCAGTTCTTC,CASSLEWRNEQFF
-,-,15,TRBJ1-1,TRBV6-5,TGTGCCAGCAGTTTGTGGGGTGTCAGTTCCACTGAAGCTTTCTTT,CASSLWGVSSTEAFF